This T cell receptor beta chain was sequenced for a study of shared clonotypes between healthy human individuals. General study findings and limits: Clonotype sharing among donors was expected to depend on sequencing depth.

The table came from immunoSEQ multiplex PCR; TCRdb's copy has only in-frame clones and leaves some out. The data hold some 1,100,000 clones, with around 78% observed a single time. The donors were adults (healthy and HIV-negative) with no recent acute infections or vaccinations. A word on this clone: Antigen specificity is unknown.

Germline V gene data show CDR1 as SGHAT and CDR2 as FQNNGV. The CDR3 has 12 residues. V was cut by 5 bases and J by 10 bases, with 11 bases left in between. This chain joins TRBV11-2 and TRBJ2-2; tentative D call: TRBD2 (6 bases). The sequenced sample was memory CD4+ T cells from PBMCs. Subset denoted: CD45RA-negative fraction. This clonotype was obtained from a young man in good health. Some clones in this sample may be carry-over from other donors' samples. The CDR3 loop is CASSPPGLELFF. CDR3 in DNA: TGTGCCAGCAGCCCACCGGGACTGGAGCTGTTTTTT.